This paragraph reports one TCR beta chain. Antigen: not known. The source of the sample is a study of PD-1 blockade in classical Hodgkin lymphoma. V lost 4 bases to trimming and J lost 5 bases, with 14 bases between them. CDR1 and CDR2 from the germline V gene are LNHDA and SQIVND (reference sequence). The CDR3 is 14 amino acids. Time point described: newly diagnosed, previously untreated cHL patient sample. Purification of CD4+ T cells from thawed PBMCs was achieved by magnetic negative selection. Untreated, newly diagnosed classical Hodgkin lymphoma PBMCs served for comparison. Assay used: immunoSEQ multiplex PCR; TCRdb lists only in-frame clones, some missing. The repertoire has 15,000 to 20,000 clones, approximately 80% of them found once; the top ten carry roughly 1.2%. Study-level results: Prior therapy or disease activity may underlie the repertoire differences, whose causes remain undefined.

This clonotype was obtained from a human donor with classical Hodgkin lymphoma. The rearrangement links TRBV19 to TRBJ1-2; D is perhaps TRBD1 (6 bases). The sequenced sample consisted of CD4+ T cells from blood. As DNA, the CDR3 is TGTGCCAGTAGTACATCGACAGGTCCTTATGGCTACACCTTC. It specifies CASSTSTGPYGYTF.